These T cell receptor beta chains were read from a single sample in a study of metastatic and nonmetastatic thyroid tumors. TCRdb redid the clone calls on the PCR reads using MiXCR. The table has 25,000 to 40,000 clones, approximately 19% seen once; the top ten hold less than 25%. Material for sequencing was blood. The source is a female donor with papillary thyroid cancer or a benign thyroid nodule (not recorded which). Some clones in this sample may be carry-over from other donors' samples. Each CDR3 is given with its conserved first and last residue. A D gene is named only where the DNA matches it firmly. Part of the rows lack a size; the others show once, few, many or a class for expanded clones.

clone_size,v_call,d_call,j_call,cdr3_nt,cdr3_aa
many,TRBV18,.,TRBJ1-2,TGTGCCAGCTCACCTGACAATAACTATGGCTACACCTTC,CASSPDNNYGYTF
many,TRBV5-1,.,TRBJ2-3,TGCGCCAGCAGCTGGGGATCCGGGGCGGATACGCAGTATTTT,CASSWGSGADTQYF
.,TRBV4-1,TRBD1,TRBJ1-2,TGCGCCAGCAGCCAAGGACAGGGGGCAGATGGCTACACCTTC,CASSQGQGADGYTF
.,TRBV9,TRBD2,TRBJ2-1,TGTGCCAGCAGCGTAGCCGGGACTAGCGGCAATGAGCAGTTCTTC,CASSVAGTSGNEQFF
many,TRBV18,.,TRBJ1-2,TGTGCCAGCTCACGAAGCGCTAACTATGGCTACACCTTC,CASSRSANYGYTF
many,TRBV5-8,.,TRBJ2-1,TGTGCCAGCATCCCGCGGGTCGTTCCCAATGAGCAGTTCTTC,CASIPRVVPNEQFF
few,TRBV6-1,.,TRBJ2-5,TGTGCCAGCAGAAGGGAAGGGGAGACCCAGTACTTC,CASRREGETQYF
.,TRBV28,TRBD2,TRBJ2-1,TGTGCCAGCAGTATAGCGGGAGCAGGGGAGCAGTTCTTC,CASSIAGAGEQFF
many,TRBV20-1,.,TRBJ2-2,TGCAGTGCTAGACCCGGGTCGAACACCGGGGAGCTGTTTTTT,CSARPGSNTGELFF
many,TRBV6-1,.,TRBJ2-5,TGTGCCAGCTGGTACTACCAAGAGACCCAGTACTTC,CASWYYQETQYF
.,TRBV7-6,.,TRBJ1-3,TGTGCTAGCAGCTTAGAGCAGGGGTCGAGAAACACCATATATTTT,CASSLEQGSRNTIYF
few,TRBV24-1,TRBD1,TRBJ2-3,TGTGCCACCAGTGAGGGACAGGGCGGAGCAGATACGCAGTATTTT,CATSEGQGGADTQYF
.,TRBV30,.,TRBJ2-2,TGTGCCTGGAGTCCTCATCCCCCCGGGGAGCTGTTTTTT,CAWSPHPPGELFF
many,TRBV9,.,TRBJ1-1,TGTGCCAGCACGGCGCGGGGGGAAGCTGAAGCTTTCTTT,CASTARGEAEAFF
.,TRBV15,.,TRBJ1-1,TGTGCCACCAGCAGAGTTGGGGGAGGGTTAAAGGCTGAAGCTTTCTTT,CATSRVGGGLKAEAFF
once,TRBV5-1,.,TRBJ2-2,TGCGCCAGCTCGACAGGGAACACCGGGGAGCTGTTTTTT,CASSTGNTGELFF
few,TRBV6-2/TRBV6-3,.,TRBJ2-1,TGTGCCAGCAGTTACACCAGAGAGCAGTTCTTC,CASSYTREQFF
many,TRBV20-1,.,TRBJ2-7,TGCAGTGCCCCGAAGGGGGGAGCTTACGAGCAGTACTTC,CSAPKGGAYEQYF
.,TRBV28,TRBD2,TRBJ2-7,TGTGCCAGCAGCCATTGGGCCCGGGGGGACCTAACCTACGAGCAGTACTTC,CASSHWARGDLTYEQYF
.,TRBV27,TRBD1,TRBJ1-5,TGTGCCAGCAGGCGAACAGGGGTCGGTTTTAATCAGCCCCAGCATTTT,CASRRTGVGFNQPQHF
many,TRBV20-1,.,TRBJ2-5,TGCAGTGCCGCCCATCCCCAGTCCCAAGAGACCCAGTACTTC,CSAAHPQSQETQYF
many,TRBV5-1,TRBD1,TRBJ1-3,TGCGCCAGCAGCTTGGGGGACAGGACCTCTGGAAACACCATATATTTT,CASSLGDRTSGNTIYF
many,TRBV5-1,.,TRBJ2-1,TGCGCCAGCAGCTTTGCCGCGGGCGGTGGGAACAATGAGCAGTTCTTC,CASSFAAGGGNNEQFF
.,TRBV30,.,TRBJ1-2,TGTGCCTGGAGTGTACCCGGTGGGGGCTACACCTTC,CAWSVPGGGYTF
few,TRBV6-1,TRBD1,TRBJ1-1,TGTGCCACCCAACAGGGGTGGAACACTGAAGCTTTCTTT,CATQQGWNTEAFF
.,TRBV20-1,TRBD1,TRBJ1-2,TGCAGTGCTCATGAACGACAGGGCCTCACTGATGGCTACACCTTC,CSAHERQGLTDGYTF
many,TRBV18,.,TRBJ1-2,TGTGCCAGCTCACCACTTTTGACAGCCCCCGACTATGGCTACACCTTT,CASSPLLTAPDYGYTF
many,TRBV7-6,.,TRBJ2-7,TGTGCCAGCAGCTCTCTGGACGGTAGGACCGAGCAGTACTTC,CASSSLDGRTEQYF
.,TRBV19,TRBD2,TRBJ2-2,TGTGCCAGTAGCACTATGGCGGGAGGTGGCGGGGAGCTGTTTTTT,CASSTMAGGGGELFF
medium-sized,TRBV4-1,.,TRBJ2-7,TGCGCCAGCAGCCAAGAGGTGGCGCAGAACCCGCGGGAGCAGTACTTC,CASSQEVAQNPREQYF
few,TRBV6-1,TRBD1,TRBJ1-3,TGTGCCAGCAGTCCCGGGACAGTACCTCTCTCTGGAAACACCATATATTTT,CASSPGTVPLSGNTIYF
few,TRBV6-5,TRBD1,TRBJ2-7,TGTGCCAGCAGTTATGGGGGACAGACTTACGAGCAGTACTTC,CASSYGGQTYEQYF
.,TRBV7-2,.,TRBJ2-7,TGTGCCAGCAGTGGCCCAGGATTAATCTACGAGCAGTACTTC,CASSGPGLIYEQYF
.,TRBV11-3,.,TRBJ2-1,TGTGCCAGCAGCTTAAAGAAAAACAATGAGCAGTTCTTC,CASSLKKNNEQFF
.,TRBV12-3/TRBV12-4,TRBD1,TRBJ1-6,TGTGCCAGCAGTACAGGGGCGGGGAATTCACCCCTCCACTTT,CASSTGAGNSPLHF
many,TRBV7-6,TRBD1,TRBJ1-4,TGTGCCAGCAGCTCAAAGCCGGGACAGGGTAATGAAAAACTGTTTTTT,CASSSKPGQGNEKLFF
many,TRBV13,.,TRBJ2-3,TGTGCCAGCAGCTCTCATTTATCTAGGGGGGATACGCAGTATTTT,CASSSHLSRGDTQYF
medium-sized,TRBV6-1,.,TRBJ1-5,TGTGCCAGCAGTGGGGGGCTTCCAGCCCAGCATTTT,CASSGGLPAQHF
many,TRBV2,.,TRBJ2-3,TGTGCCAGCAGTTCTAATGACTGGGATACGCAGTATTTT,CASSSNDWDTQYF
many,TRBV25-1,.,TRBJ1-2,TGTGCCAGCAGTTGGGCGGAGGGCTTCGGATATGGCTACACCTTC,CASSWAEGFGYGYTF
.,TRBV11-2,.,TRBJ1-3,TGTGCCAGCAGCTTAGGGATAGGGCCAGGGCGAGGAAACACCATATATTTT,CASSLGIGPGRGNTIYF
many,TRBV25-1,.,TRBJ2-2,TGTGCCAGCAGTTACGGGGGGCGCACCGGGGAGCTGTTTTTT,CASSYGGRTGELFF
many,TRBV12-3/TRBV12-4,TRBD1,TRBJ2-7,TGTGCCAGCAGTCCCGGACAGGCGAGCTCCTACGAGCAGTACTTC,CASSPGQASSYEQYF
many,TRBV2,.,TRBJ1-4,TGTGCCAGCAGTGGAACCCTGAACAATGAAAAACTGTTTTTT,CASSGTLNNEKLFF
once,TRBV20-1,.,TRBJ2-1,TGCAGTGCTAGGAACAGGCCAAGTGAGCAGTTCTTC,CSARNRPSEQFF
many,TRBV24-1,.,TRBJ1-2,TGTGCCACCAGTGATTTGAGGAAATATGGCTACACCTTC,CATSDLRKYGYTF